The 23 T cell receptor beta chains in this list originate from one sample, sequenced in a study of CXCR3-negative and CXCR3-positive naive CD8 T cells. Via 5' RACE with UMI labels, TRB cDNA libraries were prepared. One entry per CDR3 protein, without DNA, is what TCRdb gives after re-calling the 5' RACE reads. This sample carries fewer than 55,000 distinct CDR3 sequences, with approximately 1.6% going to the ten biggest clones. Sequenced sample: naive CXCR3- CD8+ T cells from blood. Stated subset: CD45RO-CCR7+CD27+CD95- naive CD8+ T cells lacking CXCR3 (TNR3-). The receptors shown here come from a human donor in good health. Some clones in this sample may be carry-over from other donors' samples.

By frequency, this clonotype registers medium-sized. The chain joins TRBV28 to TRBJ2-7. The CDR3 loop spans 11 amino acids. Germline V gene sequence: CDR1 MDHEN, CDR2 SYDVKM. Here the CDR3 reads CASSPRYEQYF. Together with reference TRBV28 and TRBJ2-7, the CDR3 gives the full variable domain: DVKVTQSSRYLVKRTGEKVFLECVQDMDHENMFWYRQDPGLGLRLIYFSYDVKMKEKGDIPEGYSVSREKKERFSLILESASTNQTSMYLCASSPRYEQYFGPGTRLTVT.

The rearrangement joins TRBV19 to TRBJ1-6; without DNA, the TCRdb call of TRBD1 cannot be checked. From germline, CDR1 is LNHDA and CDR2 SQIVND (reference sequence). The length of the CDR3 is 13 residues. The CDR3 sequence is CATQTGDDSPLHF.

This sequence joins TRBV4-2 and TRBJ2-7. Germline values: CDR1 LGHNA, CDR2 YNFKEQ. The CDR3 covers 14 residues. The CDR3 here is CASSQDLGTLEQYF.

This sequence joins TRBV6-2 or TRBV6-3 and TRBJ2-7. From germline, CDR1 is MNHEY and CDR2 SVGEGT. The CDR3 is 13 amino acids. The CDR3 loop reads CASSWTGPYEQYF.

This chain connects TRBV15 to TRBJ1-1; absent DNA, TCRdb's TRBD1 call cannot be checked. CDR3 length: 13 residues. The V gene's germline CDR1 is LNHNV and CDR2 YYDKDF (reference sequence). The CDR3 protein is CATSRDRGSEAFF.

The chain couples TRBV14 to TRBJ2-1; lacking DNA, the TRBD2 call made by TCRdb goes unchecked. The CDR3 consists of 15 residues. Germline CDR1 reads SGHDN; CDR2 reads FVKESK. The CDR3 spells CASSQDTSGYNEQFF.

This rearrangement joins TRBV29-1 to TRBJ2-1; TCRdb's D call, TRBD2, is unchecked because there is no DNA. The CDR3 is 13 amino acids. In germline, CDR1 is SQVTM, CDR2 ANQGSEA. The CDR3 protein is CSVRPSASNEQFF.

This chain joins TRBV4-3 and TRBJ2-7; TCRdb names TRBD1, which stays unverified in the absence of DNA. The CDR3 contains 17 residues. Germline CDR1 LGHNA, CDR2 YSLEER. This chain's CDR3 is CASSQDPGTGGIYEQYF.

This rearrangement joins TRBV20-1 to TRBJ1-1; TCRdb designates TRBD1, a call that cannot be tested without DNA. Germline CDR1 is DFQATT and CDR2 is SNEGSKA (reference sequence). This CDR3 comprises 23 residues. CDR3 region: CSAIKPSVGRDRGEFRWDTEAFF.

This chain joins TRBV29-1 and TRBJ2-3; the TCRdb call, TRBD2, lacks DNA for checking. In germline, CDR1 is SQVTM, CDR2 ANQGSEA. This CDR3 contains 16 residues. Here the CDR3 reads CSVDGATLASTDTQYF.

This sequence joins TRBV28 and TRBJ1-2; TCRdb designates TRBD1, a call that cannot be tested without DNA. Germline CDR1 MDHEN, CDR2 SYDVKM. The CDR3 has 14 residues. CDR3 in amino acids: CASSFPGQGNGYTF.

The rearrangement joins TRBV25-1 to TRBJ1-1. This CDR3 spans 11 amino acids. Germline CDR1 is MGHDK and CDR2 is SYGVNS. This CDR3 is CASSEGTEAFF.

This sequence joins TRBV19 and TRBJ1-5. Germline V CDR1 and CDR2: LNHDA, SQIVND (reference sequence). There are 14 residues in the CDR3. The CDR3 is CASSIRDSNQPQHF. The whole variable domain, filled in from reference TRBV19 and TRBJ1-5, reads DGGITQSPKYLFRKEGQNVTLSCEQNLNHDAMYWYRQDPGQGLRLIYYSQIVNDFQKGDIAEGYSVSREKKESFPLTVTSAQKNPTAFYLCASSIRDSNQPQHFGDGTRLSIL.

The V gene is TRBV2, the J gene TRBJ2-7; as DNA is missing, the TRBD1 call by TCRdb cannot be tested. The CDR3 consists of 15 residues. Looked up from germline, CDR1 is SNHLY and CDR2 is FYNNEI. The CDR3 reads CASLGEHGLIYEQYF.

Here the CDR3 reads CASSQDPSRVQETQYF. J is TRBJ2-5 and V is TRBV3-1; TCRdb's D call of TRBD1 is untestable without DNA. Germline loops: CDR1 LGHDT, CDR2 YNNKEL (reference sequence). The CDR3 loop spans 16 amino acids.

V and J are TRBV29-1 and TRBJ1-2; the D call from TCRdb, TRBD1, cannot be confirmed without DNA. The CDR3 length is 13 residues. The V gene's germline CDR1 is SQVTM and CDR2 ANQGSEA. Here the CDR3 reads CSDGQGLGYGYTF.

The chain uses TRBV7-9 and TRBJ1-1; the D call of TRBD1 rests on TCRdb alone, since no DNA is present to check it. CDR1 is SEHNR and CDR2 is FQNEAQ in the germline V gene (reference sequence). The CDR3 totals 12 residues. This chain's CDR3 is CASSLGQFEAFF.

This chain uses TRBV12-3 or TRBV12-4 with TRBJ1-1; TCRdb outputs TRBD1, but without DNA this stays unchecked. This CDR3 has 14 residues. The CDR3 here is CASSWGRGNTEAFF.

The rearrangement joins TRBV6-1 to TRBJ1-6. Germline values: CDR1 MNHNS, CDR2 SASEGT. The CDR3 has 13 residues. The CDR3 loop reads CASSDWRNSPLHF.

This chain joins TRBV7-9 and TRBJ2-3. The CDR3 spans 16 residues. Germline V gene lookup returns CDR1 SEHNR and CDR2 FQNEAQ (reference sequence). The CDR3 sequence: CASSLALAGATDTQYF.

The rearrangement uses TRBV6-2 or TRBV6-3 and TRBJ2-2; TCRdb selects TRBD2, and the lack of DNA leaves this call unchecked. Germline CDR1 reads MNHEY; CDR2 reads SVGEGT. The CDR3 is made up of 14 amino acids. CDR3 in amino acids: CASRAGANTGELFF.

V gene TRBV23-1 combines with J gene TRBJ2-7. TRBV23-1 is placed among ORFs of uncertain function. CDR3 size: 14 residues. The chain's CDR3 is CASSHQGRSYEQYF.

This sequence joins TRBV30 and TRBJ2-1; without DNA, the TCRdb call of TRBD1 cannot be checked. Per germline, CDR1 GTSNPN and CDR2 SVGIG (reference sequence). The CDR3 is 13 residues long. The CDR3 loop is CAWSTGVRGEQFF.